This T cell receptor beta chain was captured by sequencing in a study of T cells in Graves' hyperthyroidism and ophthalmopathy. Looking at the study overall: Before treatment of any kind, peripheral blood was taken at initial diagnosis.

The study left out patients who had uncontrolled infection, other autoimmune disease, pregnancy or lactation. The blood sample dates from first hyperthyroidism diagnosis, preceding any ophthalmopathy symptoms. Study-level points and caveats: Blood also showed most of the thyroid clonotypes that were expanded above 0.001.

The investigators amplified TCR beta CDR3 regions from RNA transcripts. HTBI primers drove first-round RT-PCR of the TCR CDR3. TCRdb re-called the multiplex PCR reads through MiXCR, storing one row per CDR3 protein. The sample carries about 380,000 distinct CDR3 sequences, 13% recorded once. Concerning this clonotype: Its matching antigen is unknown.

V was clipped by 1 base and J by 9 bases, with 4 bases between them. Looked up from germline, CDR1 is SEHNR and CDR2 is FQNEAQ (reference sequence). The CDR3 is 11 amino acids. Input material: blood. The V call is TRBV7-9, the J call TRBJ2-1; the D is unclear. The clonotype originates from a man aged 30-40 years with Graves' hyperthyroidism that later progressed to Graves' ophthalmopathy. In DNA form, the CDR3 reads TGTGCCAGCAGCTTAGTATTTGAGCAGTTCTTC. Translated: CASSLVFEQFF.